This T cell receptor (beta chain) was documented in a study of blood T cell repertoires in COVID-19. Original processing methods: It was from reference gene primer amplification that nucleated cell counts were estimated. The assay was immunoSEQ multiplex PCR, and TCRdb's table has in-frame clones only and misses some. Clone size and the V and J calls come from that table; the DNA yielded D and trimming. This sample has about 520,000 clones, with 80% to 90% found just once. CDR1 and CDR2 (germline): MNHNS, SASEGT. The CDR3 loop spans 16 amino acids. V lost 4 bases and J lost 1; bases outside the gene matches: 7.

Sequencing was performed on peripheral blood. The chain uses TRBV6-1 and TRBJ1-1, with TRBD1 matching over 9 bases. The origin of this receptor is a human donor in a cohort sampled during active COVID-19. The CDR3 region has the DNA TGTGCCAGCAGTGGAGGACAGGGGAGTAGGAACACTGAAGCTTTCTTT. Encoded protein: CASSGGQGSRNTEAFF.